What follows are 26 T cell receptor beta chains derived from one specimen sequenced in a study of type 1 and type 2 diabetes patients. The PCR template was genomic DNA. Amplification of the beta chain CDR3 used 30 forward and 13 reverse multiplex primers. Via MiXCR, TCRdb re-called the multiplex PCR reads, giving one row per CDR3 protein. This table holds 250,000 to 300,000 distinct CDR3 sequences, around 47% found once. Source material: peripheral blood mononuclear cells (PBMCs). These receptors were collected from a man between 18 and 35 years old with type 2 diabetes.

Remarks on this clonotype: Germline and junction disagree at one end, which may indicate a read error. V usage is TRBV19 and J usage is TRBJ2-2; 8 positions match TRBD2. CDR1 is LNHDA, CDR2 SQIVND, per germline (reference sequence). This CDR3 has 18 amino acids. CDR3 loop: CASSSGEAGGVGTGELSF. The CDR3 coding sequence is TGTGCCAGTAGTAGTGGAGAGGCGGGGGGAGTGGGCACCGGGGAGCTGTCTTTT.

Only one count was recorded for this clonotype. CDR3 amino acids: CASRQAGRDYEQYF. Here the CDR3 DNA reads TGTGCCAGCAGGCAAGCGGGAAGGGATTACGAGCAGTACTTC. This chain connects TRBV11-3 to TRBJ2-7, with 7 bases lining up with TRBD2. CDR1 is SGHNT and CDR2 is YENEEA in the germline V gene. Losses at the gene ends were 6 bases for V and 4 bases for J; bases not matched to a gene: 9. The CDR3 is 14 residues long.

The rearrangement joins TRBV9 to TRBJ2-1, with TRBD1 matching 9 bases. Germline CDR1 and CDR2: SGDLS and YYNGEE. This CDR3 region has 18 residues. V was pared by 4 bases and J by 7 bases, with 18 bases of the junction left unmatched. Here the CDR3 reads CASSFRPSGTGLVNEQFF. The CDR3 DNA is TGTGCCAGCAGCTTCCGTCCGTCCGGGACAGGGTTAGTAAATGAGCAGTTCTTC.

This clonotype was counted only a few times. J is TRBJ2-5 and V is TRBV12-3 or TRBV12-4, with D unclear. V was shortened by 3 bases and J by 7 bases, with 12 bases between the two germline ends. This CDR3 is built from 13 residues. CDR3 bases: TGTGCCAGCAGTTTCTCGCGGTTTGGGACCCAGTACTTC. Encoded protein: CASSFSRFGTQYF.

The chain combines TRBV10-1 with TRBJ2-7; TRBD1 aligns across 8 bases. Germline lookup yields CDR1 WNHNN and CDR2 SYGVQD (reference sequence). CDR3 size: 15 residues. J was trimmed by 0 bases and V by 0 bases; bases with no gene match: 1. CDR3 sequence: CASSESQGASYEQYF. The CDR3 coding sequence is TGCGCCAGCAGTGAGTCTCAGGGGGCCTCCTACGAGCAGTACTTC.

This clonotype was detected only a few times. CDR3 sequence: CSARDRASYEQYF. CDR3 DNA sequence: TGCAGTGCTAGAGACAGGGCTTCCTACGAGCAGTACTTC. The rearrangement uses TRBV20-1 and TRBJ2-7, with D perhaps matching TRBD1 (5 bases). CDR1 DFQATT and CDR2 SNEGSKA come from the germline V gene (reference sequence). The CDR3 is 13 residues long. V was shortened by 0 bases and J by 1 base, with 7 bases between the two germline ends.

The genes are TRBV2 and TRBJ2-7; TRBD1 aligns across 9 bases. CDR1 and CDR2 (germline): SNHLY, FYNNEI. The CDR3 consists of 14 residues. V shed 8 bases, J shed 3 bases, and the junction held 8 bases outside the gene matches. The CDR3 region has the DNA TGTGCCAGCGCAGGGACAGGGACCCACTACGAGCAGTACTTC. Translating it yields CASAGTGTHYEQYF.

This chain uses TRBV5-1 with TRBJ1-1, with 11 bases matching TRBD1. V lost 3 bases and J lost 8; bases outside the gene matches: 3. The length of the CDR3 is 13 residues. Germline assignment: CDR1 SGHRS and CDR2 YFSETQ. CDR3 sequence (DNA): TGCGCCAGCAGCTACGGGACAGGGGGGGAAGCTTTCTTT. It codes for CASSYGTGGEAFF.

This clonotype was observed a few times. The genes are TRBV20-1 and TRBJ2-7; D remains unclear. CDR1 is DFQATT, CDR2 SNEGSKA, per germline (reference sequence). V dropped 0 bases and J dropped 1 base, with 13 bases sitting between them. This CDR3 region has 15 residues. This chain's CDR3 is CSARDPLLPSYEQYF. The CDR3 DNA reads TGCAGTGCTAGAGATCCCCTCTTACCTTCCTACGAGCAGTACTTC.

The sample holds many counts of this clonotype. The chain links TRBV2 to TRBJ2-5, with D possibly matching TRBD1 (5 bases). Germline loops: CDR1 SNHLY, CDR2 FYNNEI. V was shortened by 6 bases and J by 6 bases, with 17 bases between the two germline ends. The CDR3 contains 14 residues. The CDR3 region is CASSPREGVKTQYF. Written as DNA, the CDR3 is TGTGCCAGCAGCCCAAGGGAAGGGGTTAAGACCCAGTACTTC.

This clonotype was found a few times. The rearrangement links TRBV30 to TRBJ2-1, with a possible D match to TRBD2 (6 bases). Per the germline V gene, CDR1 is GTSNPN and CDR2 is SVGIG (reference sequence). Between the trimmed V and J ends, which lost 1 base and 0 bases, there was a span of 10 bases. The CDR3 covers 15 residues. CDR3 coding DNA: TGTGCCTGGAGTGCGGGAGTCAGCTCCTACAATGAGCAGTTCTTC. Translated: CAWSAGVSSYNEQFF.

This clonotype occurred a few times. V and J are TRBV7-8 and TRBJ1-5, with TRBD1 identical over 7 bases. This CDR3 has 14 residues. In germline, CDR1 is SGHVS, CDR2 FQNEAQ. V dropped 2 bases and J dropped 7; count of bases not matched to a gene: 5. As DNA, the CDR3 is TGTGCCAGCAGCTTAATACAGGGGAGACAGCCCCAGCATTTT. Translated, it gives CASSLIQGRQPQHF.

This clonotype has more than one count but fewer than ten. One junction end disagrees with the germline gene, perhaps due to a read error. The gene calls are TRBV7-7 and TRBJ2-5; either TRBD1 or TRBD2 may fit D (7 bases each). This CDR3 contains 14 residues. Germline CDR1 SSHAT, CDR2 FNYEAQ (reference sequence). As DNA, the CDR3 is TGTGCTAGCAGCCGAACAGGGGAGGGCGAGACCCAGTACTTC. Its translation: CASSRTGEGETQYF.

This clonotype was counted between two and nine times. J is TRBJ1-2 and V is TRBV7-2; tentative D call: TRBD1 (5 bases). CDR1 and CDR2 from the germline V gene are SGHTA and FQGNSA. The ends were cut back, 5 bases at V and 8 bases at J, with 18 bases in the middle. The CDR3 has 14 amino acids. CDR3 in DNA: TGTGCCAGCAGCATAAAACGACAGTCGGAGGGCTACACCTTC. Translating it yields CASSIKRQSEGYTF.

This clonotype was observed a single time. The chain carries TRBV19 and TRBJ2-5; the D gene is possibly TRBD1 (7 bases). CDR1 and CDR2 from the germline V gene are LNHDA and SQIVND (reference sequence). This CDR3 has 14 amino acids. V shed 10 bases and J shed 4 bases, with 19 bases lying between them. CDR3 nucleotide sequence: TGTGCCACCTCCGGAGGGGGCCGCCGAGAGACCCAGTACTTC. Translating it yields CATSGGGRRETQYF. Full variable domain (remainder filled in from reference TRBV19 and TRBJ2-5): DGGITQSPKYLFRKEGQNVTLSCEQNLNHDAMYWYRQDPGQGLRLIYYSQIVNDFQKGDIAEGYSVSREKKESFPLTVTSAQKNPTAFYLCATSGGGRRETQYFGPGTRLLVL.

The chain combines TRBV7-2 with TRBJ2-1; a possible D gene is TRBD2 (6 bases). The germline V and J ends were trimmed by 7 bases and 4 bases, with 11 bases remaining between them. This CDR3 is 13 amino acids long. CDR1 SGHTA and CDR2 FQGNSA come from the germline V gene. CDR3 region: CASTPSGYNEQFF. Here the CDR3 DNA reads TGTGCCAGCACCCCCAGCGGGTACAATGAGCAGTTCTTC.

This clonotype turned up a few times. This rearrangement joins TRBV5-1 to TRBJ2-3, with 7 nucleotides matching TRBD2. The CDR3 length is 16 residues. V lost 5 bases and J lost 0; bases outside the gene matches: 9. Per the germline V gene, CDR1 is SGHRS and CDR2 is YFSETQ. The CDR3 reads CASRGGLAVSTDTQYF. DNA for the CDR3: TGCGCCAGCAGGGGAGGCCTAGCGGTGAGCACAGATACGCAGTATTTT.

This clonotype was seen a single time. The J gene is TRBJ2-7, the V gene TRBV19; 9 nucleotides agree with TRBD1. Trimming cost V 6 bases and J 2 bases; bases outside gene matches: 14. This CDR3 region has 17 residues. Germline CDR1 and CDR2: LNHDA and SQIVND (reference sequence). CDR3: CASRWTGDPGLAYEQYF. CDR3 DNA sequence: TGTGCCAGTAGGTGGACAGGGGACCCGGGACTGGCCTACGAGCAGTACTTC.

This chain uses TRBV9 with TRBJ2-1; D is unclear. Trimming took 0 bases from V and 8 from J, leaving 9 bases between them. This CDR3 is built from 13 residues. Germline CDR1 and CDR2: SGDLS and YYNGEE. The CDR3 bases are TGTGCCAGCAGCGTAGAGGGAAGGGATGAGCAGTTCTTC. This gives the protein CASSVEGRDEQFF.

The chain uses TRBV10-2 and TRBJ1-1, with 10 bases matching TRBD1. V shed 7 bases, J shed 5 bases, and the junction held 4 bases outside the gene matches. The CDR3 runs to 13 residues. The germline CDR1 and CDR2 sequences are WSHSY and SAAADI. CDR3 DNA sequence: TGCGCCAGCACCGACAGGGGGCTTACTGAAGCTTTCTTT. Translated, it gives CASTDRGLTEAFF.

The chain couples TRBV24-1 to TRBJ2-3; TRBD2 matches at 11 bases. The CDR3 has 16 residues. The V segment lost 5 bases and the J segment 5 bases; nucleotides outside the gene matches: 8. Germline CDR1 KGHDR, CDR2 SFDVKD. CDR3 amino acids: CATSGASGRLVDTQYF. CDR3 sequence (DNA): TGTGCCACCAGTGGGGCTAGCGGGAGGTTGGTAGATACGCAGTATTTT.

This clonotype has only a few counts. This sequence joins TRBV5-4 and TRBJ2-5; 7 nucleotides match TRBD1. The ends lost 4 bases at V and 3 bases at J; junction bases unmatched: 6. CDR1 is SGHNT and CDR2 is YYREEE in the germline V gene (reference sequence). The CDR3 loop spans 14 amino acids. This CDR3 reads CASSMRGQEETQYF. Written as DNA, the CDR3 is TGTGCCAGCAGCATGCGTGGACAGGAAGAGACCCAGTACTTC. The whole variable domain, filled in from reference TRBV5-4 and TRBJ2-5, reads ETGVTQSPTHLIKTRGQQVTLRCSSQSGHNTVSWYQQALGQGPQFIFQYYREEENGRGNFPPRFSGLQFPNYSSELNVNALELDDSALYLCASSMRGQEETQYFGPGTRLLVL.

As concerns this clonotype: One end of the junction does not line up with germline, which may come from a read error. The chain combines TRBV10-2 with TRBJ2-7; tentatively, D is TRBD1 (6 bases). The CDR3 length is 13 residues. Germline CDR1 WSHSY, CDR2 SAAADI. The DNA of the CDR3 is TGTGCCAGCAGTGAGACAGGAACCTCTTGGCAGTACTTC. Its protein product is CASSETGTSWQYF.

In this sample, this clonotype turned up a few times. The chain uses TRBV19 and TRBJ2-3; D ambiguous. CDR3 length equals 18 residues. Germline CDR1 reads LNHDA; CDR2 reads SQIVND (reference sequence). V lost 3 bases and J lost 0, with 19 bases in between. CDR3 amino acids: CASSMMIEAGSSTDTQYF. Here the CDR3 DNA reads TGTGCCAGTAGTATGATGATCGAGGCTGGATCTAGCACAGATACGCAGTATTTT.

The rearrangement joins TRBV2 to TRBJ1-4; D call uncertain. Germline CDR1 reads SNHLY; CDR2 reads FYNNEI. The CDR3 has 12 amino acids. The V gene lost 2 bases and the J gene lost 7 bases, with 5 bases spanning the gap. CDR3 amino acids: CASSELGEKLFF. The CDR3 nucleotides read TGTGCCAGCAGTGAATTGGGTGAAAAACTGTTTTTT.

This chain joins TRBV4-3 and TRBJ1-4; no firm D call. This CDR3 has 17 residues. Germline V gene lookup returns CDR1 LGHNA and CDR2 YSLEER. The ends were cut back, 4 bases at V and 1 base at J, with 16 bases in the middle. This chain's CDR3 is CASSPSWGGVTNEKLFF. CDR3 sequence (DNA): TGCGCCAGCAGCCCTTCATGGGGTGGGGTAACTAATGAAAAACTGTTTTTT.